One and the same sample provided the 12 T cell receptor beta chains below, sequenced in a study of T cell responses to AZD1222 COVID-19 vaccine. Profiled with immunoSEQ multiplex PCR; TCRdb holds only in-frame clones, not every one. Of 150,000 to 190,000 clones listed, 90% are singletons. The sequencing here drew on peripheral blood, taken 28 days after the second AZD1222 dose. These receptors all come from an adult who received the AZD1222 COVID-19 vaccine.

V gene TRBV18 combines with J gene TRBJ2-5, with TRBD1 as a possible D gene (6 bases). CDR3 length: 15 residues. Trimming took off 0 bases at V and 5 bases at J, with 13 bases between the two ends. Germline V gene data show CDR1 as KGHSH and CDR2 as LQKENI. The DNA of the CDR3 is TGTGCCAGCTCACCACCCAGGGGTTCATTGGAGACCCAGTACTTC. As protein: CASSPPRGSLETQYF. Combining the CDR3 with reference TRBV18 and TRBJ2-5 gives the whole variable domain NAGVMQNPRHLVRRRGQEARLRCSPMKGHSHVYWYRQLPEEGLKFMVYLQKENIIDESGMPKERFSAEFPKEGPSILRIQQVVRGDSAAYFCASSPPRGSLETQYFGPGTRLLVL.

The chain recombines TRBV15 with TRBJ1-1, with D possibly TRBD1 on 5 matching bases. The V end was cut by 3 bases, the J end by 0 bases, with 11 bases between. CDR3 length: 15 residues. Germline V CDR1 and CDR2: LNHNV, YYDKDF (reference sequence). The chain's CDR3 is CATSSGGGMNTEAFF. CDR3 nucleotides: TGTGCCACCAGCAGTGGGGGGGGTATGAACACTGAAGCTTTCTTT.

In regard to this clone: Other nucleotide sequences in the sample specify the same CDR3. The rearrangement joins TRBV27 to TRBJ1-1; D possibly corresponds to TRBD1 (6 bases). V lost 6 bases to trimming and J lost 3 bases, with 11 bases between them. Germline CDR1 reads MNHEY; CDR2 reads SMNVEV (reference sequence). This CDR3 has 13 amino acids. Written as DNA, the CDR3 is TGTGCCAGCAGCCTTAACAGGGACACTGAAGCTTTCTTT. Translating it yields CASSLNRDTEAFF.

This clone has just a few counts. The rearrangement joins TRBV5-6 to TRBJ1-1; 7 nucleotides agree with TRBD1. The ends lost 4 bases at V and 2 bases at J; junction bases unmatched: 17. CDR1 is SGHDT and CDR2 is YYEEEE in the germline V gene. The CDR3 runs 18 residues. The CDR3 region is CASSTTRGSLRFNTEAFF. CDR3 DNA sequence: TGTGCCAGCAGCACTACCAGGGGGTCCCTTCGTTTTAACACTGAAGCTTTCTTT.

The J gene is TRBJ1-4, the V gene TRBV7-2, with D unclear. CDR3 length: 14 residues. Germline lookup yields CDR1 SGHTA and CDR2 FQGNSA. V gave up 6 bases and J gave up 8 bases, with 16 bases separating them. The CDR3 spells CASSFGGYQEKLFF. CDR3 bases: TGTGCCAGCAGTTTTGGAGGATACCAGGAAAAACTGTTTTTT.

The J gene is TRBJ1-2, the V gene TRBV5-6; no reliable D call. The CDR3 covers 14 residues. The V and J ends lost 1 base and 4 bases respectively, with 11 bases between them. Per the germline V gene, CDR1 is SGHDT and CDR2 is YYEEEE. The chain's CDR3 is CASSLYEIVYGYTF. CDR3 in DNA: TGTGCCAGCAGCTTGTACGAAATAGTCTATGGCTACACCTTC.

The V gene is TRBV2, the J gene TRBJ1-4; D may be TRBD1 (6 bases). Germline V gene data show CDR1 as SNHLY and CDR2 as FYNNEI. This CDR3 is 15 amino acids long. The ends were cut back, 6 bases at V and 8 bases at J, with 19 bases in the middle. Here the CDR3 DNA reads TGTGCCAGCAGCGAACCACAGGGAGGGGGGGAAAAACTGTTTTTT. Translation: CASSEPQGGGEKLFF.

The chain employs TRBV12-3 or TRBV12-4 and TRBJ2-5; D is possibly TRBD2 (5 bases). The ends were cut back, 3 bases at V and 4 bases at J, with 9 bases in the middle. The length of the CDR3 is 13 residues. The DNA of the CDR3 is TGTGCCAGCAGTTTGAGGGCACTAGAGACCCAGTACTTC. This gives the protein CASSLRALETQYF.

V is TRBV28 and J is TRBJ2-1; possible D gene TRBD2, 5 bases. Germline CDR1 is MDHEN and CDR2 is SYDVKM. This CDR3 spans 13 amino acids. V shed 0 bases and J shed 10 bases, with 10 bases lying between them. In nucleotides, the CDR3 is TGTGCCAGCAGTTTATGGAGCGGCACCGAGCAGTTCTTC. Its translation: CASSLWSGTEQFF.

Turning to this clone: Different DNA sequences within this sample yield the same CDR3. The chain couples TRBV30 to TRBJ2-7, with D possibly matching TRBD1 (8 bases). The CDR3 runs 14 residues. From germline, CDR1 is GTSNPN and CDR2 SVGIG (reference sequence). The V and J ends lost 3 bases and 3 bases respectively, with 15 bases between them. As DNA, the CDR3 is TGTGCCTGGAGCAGCGGGACAGGAGACTACGAGCAGTACTTC. It translates to CAWSSGTGDYEQYF.

This rearrangement joins TRBV13 to TRBJ1-3; no clear D. The CDR3 covers 14 residues. Looked up from germline, CDR1 is PRHDT and CDR2 is FYEKMQ (reference sequence). Trimming pared 5 bases from V and 0 bases from J, leaving 8 bases between. The DNA for the CDR3 is TGTGCCAGCAGCGATCGGAGCTCTGGAAACACCATATATTTT. It codes for CASSDRSSGNTIYF.

The rearrangement uses TRBV21-1 and TRBJ1-1. TRBV21-1 corresponds to a pseudogene. The CDR3 length is 14 residues. CDR3 DNA: TGTGCCAGCAGCAAACGGGCGGGGGACACTGAAGCTTTCTTT. Amino acids: CASSKRAGDTEAFF.